This is a list of T cell receptor beta chains from one sample in a study of shared clonotypes between healthy human individuals. Generated by immunoSEQ multiplex PCR, the TCRdb table keeps only in-frame clones and is missing some. Of about 2 million clones listed, roughly 95% are singletons. Material: naive CD8+ T cells sorted from blood. The receptors derive from a man aged 18 to 35 in good health. CDR3s include the opening cysteine and the closing phenylalanine or tryptophan. D genes are given only for firm matches. Not every row has a clone size; where given, it reads once, few, many or a size class.

TRBJ2-4,.,14,TRBV4-1,.,CASSQKMGVGIQYF,TGCGCCAGCAGCCAAAAAATGGGAGTTGGCATTCAGTACTTC
TRBJ1-1,.,14,TRBV9,.,CASSVSGGTTEAFF,TGTGCCAGCAGCGTATCTGGGGGGACCACTGAAGCTTTCTTT
TRBJ1-5,.,15,TRBV30,.,CAWRTTQGGNQPQHF,TGTGCCTGGAGAACAACTCAGGGAGGCAATCAGCCCCAGCATTTT
TRBJ2-7,.,16,TRBV6-1,once,CASSEAGGDAAYEQYF,TGTGCCAGCAGTGAAGCGGGGGGAGATGCCGCCTACGAGCAGTACTTC
TRBJ1-4,.,13,TRBV6-5,.,CASSYLEGEKLFF,TGTGCCAGCAGTTACTTGGAGGGAGAAAAACTGTTTTTT
TRBJ2-7,.,14,TRBV19,.,CASSPHGDTYEQYF,TGTGCCAGTAGTCCTCACGGGGATACCTACGAGCAGTACTTC
TRBJ2-7,.,15,TRBV1,.,CTSTPDTESSYEQYF,TGCACCAGCACCCCGGATACCGAGAGCTCCTACGAGCAGTACTTC
TRBJ2-2,.,12,TRBV11-3,.,CASSSGTGELFF,TGTGCCAGCAGTAGCGGTACCGGGGAGCTGTTTTTT
TRBJ2-7,TRBD1,17,TRBV6-1,.,CASSEAIEPTGNYEQYF,TGTGCCAGCAGTGAAGCGATAGAACCGACAGGGAACTACGAGCAGTACTTC
TRBJ2-5,TRBD2,16,TRBV7-9,.,CASSASGIPSEETQYF,TGTGCCAGCAGCGCCAGCGGGATCCCCTCAGAGGAGACCCAGTACTTC
TRBJ2-7,.,15,TRBV7-9,.,CASSPKEGPPYEQYF,TGTGCCAGCAGCCCGAAGGAGGGCCCACCGTACGAGCAGTACTTC
TRBJ2-1,.,15,TRBV28,.,CASSSRSSPNDEQFF,TGTGCCAGCAGTTCACGTTCATCTCCAAATGATGAGCAGTTCTTC
TRBJ1-1,TRBD1,15,TRBV7-9,.,CASSLAQGSNDEAFF,TGTGCCAGCAGCTTAGCACAGGGGAGCAATGATGAAGCTTTCTTT
TRBJ1-6,.,17,TRBV4-3,.,CASSQDGGSSYNSPLHF,TGCGCCAGCAGCCAAGATGGCGGGAGCTCCTATAATTCACCCCTCCACTTT
TRBJ2-5,.,13,TRBV30,once,CAWSVGATETQYF,TGTGCCTGGAGTGTAGGGGCAACAGAGACCCAGTACTTC
TRBJ1-1,TRBD1,14,TRBV29-1,.,CSVAGTGGISEAFF,TGCAGCGTGGCCGGGACAGGGGGTATATCTGAAGCTTTCTTT
TRBJ1-2,TRBD1,18,TRBV6-1,.,CASSDYGDSHFSPYGYTF,TGTGCCAGCAGTGATTATGGGGACAGTCACTTTTCTCCCTATGGCTACACCTTC
TRBJ2-1,TRBD1,14,TRBV30,.,CAWISGGFYNEQFF,TGTGCCTGGATATCAGGGGGCTTCTACAATGAGCAGTTCTTC
TRBJ2-7,.,13,TRBV7-2,.,CASGSSEGYEQYF,TGTGCCAGCGGTTCTAGCGAGGGCTACGAGCAGTACTTC
TRBJ2-7,TRBD2,16,TRBV28,.,CASSSRLAGYSYEQYF,TGTGCCAGCAGTTCGCGACTAGCGGGCTACTCCTACGAGCAGTACTTC
TRBJ2-1,.,17,TRBV4-3,once,CASSQDRGTVAYNEQFF,TGCGCCAGCAGCCAAGATAGGGGGACGGTGGCCTACAATGAGCAGTTCTTC
TRBJ2-7,TRBD2,15,TRBV27,few,CASSTSGEGRLEQYF,TGTGCCAGCAGTACTAGCGGGGAGGGGCGGTTGGAGCAGTACTTC
TRBJ2-3,TRBD2,16,TRBV13,.,CASSSPSSGMADTQYF,TGTGCCAGCAGCTCCCCTTCTAGCGGGATGGCAGATACGCAGTATTTT
TRBJ2-4,TRBD1,15,TRBV27,.,CASSTRQGTKNIQYF,TGTGCCAGCAGTACCCGACAGGGGACCAAAAACATTCAGTACTTC